The 12 T cell receptor beta chains listed next were all sequenced from one sample in a study of blood T cell repertoires in COVID-19 (TCRdb year 2020). Library preparation employed the immunoSEQ multiplex PCR assay. The table was pulled from immuneACCESS by TCRdb, which kept in-frame rearrangements only. Such tables lose some clones; where checked, under half of the loss comes from unresolved V genes, and the rest has no known cause. This sample has 150,000 to 200,000 clones in its table, and around 86% of those were observed once. The leading ten clones occupy about 9.6% of the sample. Input material: peripheral blood. These receptor sequences come from a man in his fifties with active or convalescent COVID-19.

The rearrangement uses TRBV15 and TRBJ2-1; D gene ambiguous. Germline CDR1 LNHNV, CDR2 YYDKDF (reference sequence). This CDR3 has 13 residues. V lost 3 bases to trimming and J lost 8 bases, with 11 bases between them. CDR3 residues: CATSSNLRDEQFF. In nucleotides, the CDR3 is TGTGCCACCAGCAGTAATTTGCGCGATGAGCAGTTCTTC.

CDR3 DNA sequence: TGTGCCACCAGTGGCAGGCTCAATGAAAAACTGTTTTTT. Its protein product is CATSGRLNEKLFF. J is TRBJ1-4 and V is TRBV15; no firm D call. The V gene's germline CDR1 is LNHNV and CDR2 YYDKDF (reference sequence). The CDR3 is 13 amino acids. V lost 6 bases and J lost 5, with 10 bases in between.

The V gene is TRBV4-1, the J gene TRBJ2-1, with 9 bases that match TRBD2. CDR3 length: 15 residues. Germline assignment: CDR1 MGHRA and CDR2 YSYEKL. V lost 2 bases, J lost 7 bases, and 6 bases stayed unmatched. CDR3 in DNA: TGCGCCAGCAGCCAACGGCTAGCGGGGATGAATGAGCAGTTCTTC. It specifies CASSQRLAGMNEQFF.

This sequence joins TRBV21-1 and TRBJ2-1; the table's D call, TRBD2, was not checked against the DNA. TRBV21-1 is given as a pseudogene. This CDR3 has 15 amino acids. The CDR3 region has the DNA TGTGCCAGCAGCCCCCACTTGAGCTCCTACAATGAGCAGTTCTTC. This codes for CASSPHLSSYNEQFF.

The J gene is TRBJ1-2, the V gene TRBV9, with D uncertain. The germline CDR1 and CDR2 sequences are SGDLS and YYNGEE. This CDR3 has 13 residues. Trimming left V 4 bases short and J 7 bases short, with 14 bases between. CDR3 sequence (DNA): TGTGCCAGCAGCCAGACCGCGGGGTTTGGCTACACCTTC. This translates into CASSQTAGFGYTF.

This clone was detected only a few times. This CDR3 reads CSVTEGRKTGELFF. The CDR3 nucleotides read TGCAGCGTTACGGAGGGTAGGAAGACCGGGGAGCTGTTTTTT. The V call is TRBV29-1, the J call TRBJ2-2; maybe TRBD2 (6 bases). CDR1 and CDR2 from the germline V gene are SQVTM and ANQGSEA. The V end lost 5 bases, the J end lost 5 bases, and 15 bases lay between the germline ends. The CDR3 runs to 14 residues.

V and J are TRBV7-9 and TRBJ1-1; 7 positions match TRBD1. CDR1 is SEHNR and CDR2 is FQNEAQ in the germline V gene (reference sequence). This CDR3 spans 14 amino acids. V lost 5 bases, J lost 10 bases, and 13 bases stayed unmatched. This chain's CDR3 is CASSPGQKVTAAFF. CDR3 nucleotide sequence: TGTGCCAGCAGCCCGGGACAGAAGGTAACGGCAGCTTTCTTT. Full variable domain (missing parts from reference TRBV7-9 and TRBJ1-1): DTGVSQNPRHKITKRGQNVTFRCDPISEHNRLYWYRQTLGQGPEFLTYFQNEAQLEKSRLLSDRFSAERPKGSFSTLEIQRTEQGDSAMYLCASSPGQKVTAAFFGQGTRLTVV.

V is TRBV19 and J is TRBJ1-6; 10 nucleotides line up with TRBD1. Germline V gene lookup returns CDR1 LNHDA and CDR2 SQIVND (reference sequence). With 7 bases clipped from V and 9 bases from J, the junction kept 6 bases outside the gene matches. The CDR3 totals 14 residues. The CDR3 region has the DNA TGTGCCAGTACCACGCGGGACAGGGGTTCACCCCTCCACTTT. Translated, it gives CASTTRDRGSPLHF.

This sequence joins TRBV5-1 and TRBJ2-7, with TRBD1 as a possible D gene (5 bases). CDR1 SGHRS and CDR2 YFSETQ come from the germline V gene. The CDR3 totals 14 residues. The V end was cut by 0 bases, the J end by 4 bases, with 11 bases between. The CDR3 sequence is CASSLVQGPYEQYF. In DNA form, the CDR3 reads TGCGCCAGCAGCTTGGTCCAGGGTCCGTACGAGCAGTACTTC.

On this clone: This specimen includes other DNA sequences encoding the same CDR3. V and J are TRBV19 and TRBJ1-3, with D tentatively TRBD1 (6 bases). The V end lost 2 bases, the J end lost 2 bases, and 7 bases lay between the germline ends. From germline, CDR1 is LNHDA and CDR2 SQIVND (reference sequence). The CDR3 runs to 14 residues. DNA for the CDR3: TGTGCCAGTAGTATACGGACAGCTGGAAACACCATATATTTT. Its protein is CASSIRTAGNTIYF.

The rearrangement joins TRBV24-1 to TRBJ2-2; TRBD1 is a possible D gene (6 bases). From germline, CDR1 is KGHDR and CDR2 SFDVKD. CDR3 length: 15 amino acids. V was cut by 6 bases and J by 2 bases, with 12 bases left in between. The CDR3 sequence: CATSWQGQNTGELFF. The CDR3 coding sequence is TGTGCCACCAGTTGGCAGGGGCAAAACACCGGGGAGCTGTTTTTT.

This chain links TRBV30 with TRBJ1-6; weak D call: TRBD1 (5 bases). Germline CDR1 GTSNPN, CDR2 SVGIG (reference sequence). Trimming took off 2 bases at V and 10 bases at J, with 18 bases between the two ends. This CDR3 is 15 amino acids long. CDR3 amino acids: CAWSHIDSLRSPLHF. CDR3 DNA: TGTGCCTGGAGTCATATCGACAGTTTAAGATCACCCCTCCACTTT.